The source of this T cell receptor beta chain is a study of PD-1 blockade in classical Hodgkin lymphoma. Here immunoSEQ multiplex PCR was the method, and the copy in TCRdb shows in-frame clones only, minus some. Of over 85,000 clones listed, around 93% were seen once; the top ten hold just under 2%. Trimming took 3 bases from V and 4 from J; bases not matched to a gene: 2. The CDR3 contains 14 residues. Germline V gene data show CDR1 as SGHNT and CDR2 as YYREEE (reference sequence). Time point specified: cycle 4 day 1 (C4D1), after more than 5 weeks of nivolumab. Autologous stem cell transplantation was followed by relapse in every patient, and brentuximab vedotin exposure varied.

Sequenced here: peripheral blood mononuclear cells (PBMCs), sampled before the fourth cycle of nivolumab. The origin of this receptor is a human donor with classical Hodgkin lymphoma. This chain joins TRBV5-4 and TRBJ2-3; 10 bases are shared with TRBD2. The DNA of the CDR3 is TGTGCCAGCAGCTCGCTAGCGGGAGCAGATACGCAGTATTTT. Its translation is CASSSLAGADTQYF.